A single sample gave rise to the 15 T cell receptor beta chains below, sequenced in a study of blood T cell repertoires in COVID-19. Assay: immunoSEQ multiplex PCR; the TCRdb copy retains only in-frame clones and omits some. The sample lists tens of thousands of clones, over 85% occurring once. The specimen sequenced was peripheral blood. The receptor source for this set is a woman of 80 years or more with active or convalescent COVID-19.

The chain recombines TRBV27 with TRBJ2-7, with TRBD2 as a possible D gene (5 bases). Between the trimmed V and J ends, which lost 5 bases and 3 bases, there was a span of 14 bases. CDR1 is MNHEY and CDR2 is SMNVEV in the germline V gene (reference sequence). This CDR3 has 14 residues. In DNA form, the CDR3 reads TGTGCCAGCAGTCCCCTCGGGAAAGACTACGAGCAGTACTTC. Translating it yields CASSPLGKDYEQYF.

CDR3 loop: CASSLDRGDIGELFF. The CDR3 coding sequence is TGTGCCAGCAGCTTAGACAGGGGGGATATCGGGGAGCTGTTTTTT. The chain has TRBV11-2 and TRBJ2-2; the D gene is possibly TRBD1 (7 bases). The germline V gene encodes CDR1 SGHAT and CDR2 FQNNGV. The V gene lost 0 bases and the J gene lost 7 bases, with 12 bases spanning the gap. There are 15 residues in the CDR3.

V is TRBV27 and J is TRBJ2-3, with 8 bases matching TRBD2. The V gene's germline CDR1 is MNHEY and CDR2 SMNVEV (reference sequence). This CDR3 spans 19 amino acids. V was pared by 5 bases and J by 2 bases, with 18 bases of the junction left unmatched. The CDR3 spells CASSPQRSRRGGITDTQYF. CDR3 nucleotides: TGTGCCAGCAGTCCACAGCGGTCGAGACGGGGGGGCATCACAGATACGCAGTATTTT.

The chain has TRBV5-1 and TRBJ2-5; possibly TRBD1 for D (5 bases). V was pared by 3 bases and J by 1 base, with 13 bases between. Germline V lookup: CDR1 SGHRS, CDR2 YFSETQ. The CDR3 is 15 amino acids. CDR3 sequence reads: CASSSGKWGQETQYF. The CDR3 coding sequence is TGCGCCAGCAGCTCAGGGAAGTGGGGCCAAGAGACCCAGTACTTC.

The chain links TRBV28 to TRBJ2-5, with D tentatively TRBD1 (5 bases). V was clipped by 6 bases and J by 5 bases, with 16 bases between them. The CDR3 contains 14 residues. Germline V gene lookup returns CDR1 MDHEN and CDR2 SYDVKM. The DNA for the CDR3 is TGTGCCAGCAGCATACGATCAGGGTTGGAGACCCAGTACTTC. Encoded protein: CASSIRSGLETQYF. The variable domain in full, with the rest retrieved from reference TRBV28 and TRBJ2-5, is DVKVTQSSRYLVKRTGEKVFLECVQDMDHENMFWYRQDPGLGLRLIYFSYDVKMKEKGDIPEGYSVSREKKERFSLILESASTNQTSMYLCASSIRSGLETQYFGPGTRLLVL.

The gene calls are TRBV28 and TRBJ1-2; the D is unclear. Trimming took 2 bases from V and 2 from J, leaving 6 bases between them. This CDR3 comprises 13 residues. Per the germline V gene, CDR1 is MDHEN and CDR2 is SYDVKM. The DNA of the CDR3 is TGTGCCAGCAGTTTAAGCACCAACTATGGCTACACCTTC. It translates to CASSLSTNYGYTF.

The rearrangement uses TRBV4-1 and TRBJ2-5; D remains ambiguous. The DNA end favors TRBJ2-7, so the J call may be wrong. Germline V gene data show CDR1 as MGHRA and CDR2 as YSYEKL. CDR3 length: 13 residues. The CDR3 DNA sequence: TGCGCCAGCAGCCAAGACTCCTCCTACGAGCAGTACTTC. Translation: CASSQDSSYEQYF.

The V gene is TRBV6-1, the J gene TRBJ2-4, with a tentative D call TRBD2 (6 bases). Germline V gene lookup returns CDR1 MNHNS and CDR2 SASEGT. The V end lost 2 bases, the J end lost 10 bases, and 15 bases lay between the germline ends. The CDR3 is 14 amino acids. The DNA for the CDR3 is TGTGCCAGCAGTGAACTGGGGGGAAGGGGAATTCAGTACTTC. It encodes CASSELGGRGIQYF.

The genes are TRBV24-1 and TRBJ2-1, with D hard to call. CDR1 is KGHDR, CDR2 SFDVKD, per germline. V lost 3 bases, J lost 4 bases, and 12 bases lay in between. The CDR3 is 15 amino acids. In nucleotides, the CDR3 is TGTGCCACCAGTGATCCCCGTTCTATTTACAATGAGCAGTTCTTC. Translated: CATSDPRSIYNEQFF.

The V gene is TRBV10-3, the J gene TRBJ2-3, with TRBD1 identical over 8 bases. CDR3 length equals 15 residues. V trimming: 8 bases; J trimming: 4 bases; junction bases outside the gene matches: 11. Germline V gene data show CDR1 as ENHRY and CDR2 as SYGVKD. The DNA for the CDR3 is TGTGCCATCGCCCACGAAGTACAGGGGGCAGATACGCAGTATTTT. It encodes CAIAHEVQGADTQYF.

In this sample, this clone turned up a few times. This chain joins TRBV5-1 and TRBJ1-6; TRBD1 matches 7 bases. V shed 5 bases, J shed 6 bases, and the junction held 11 bases outside the gene matches. Germline assignment: CDR1 SGHRS and CDR2 YFSETQ. This CDR3 is 16 amino acids long. The CDR3 is CASSLTGQSSNSPLHF. The CDR3 nucleotides are TGCGCCAGCAGTCTGACAGGGCAGTCCAGTAATTCACCCCTCCACTTT. Using reference TRBV5-1 and TRBJ1-6 for the parts outside the CDR3, the full variable domain is KAGVTQTPRYLIKTRGQQVTLSCSPISGHRSVSWYQQTPGQGLQFLFEYFSETQRNKGNFPGRFSGRQFSNSRSEMNVSTLELGDSALYLCASSLTGQSSNSPLHFGNGTRLTVT.

The chain couples TRBV7-2 to TRBJ1-4, with TRBD1 identical over 7 bases. Germline CDR1 SGHTA, CDR2 FQGNSA. The junction had 9 bases not matched to a gene; V was cut back by 0 bases and J by 5 bases. The CDR3 totals 17 residues. DNA of the CDR3: TGTGCCAGCAGCTTAGCCCCCCCCGCGGACAGGAATGAAAAACTGTTTTTT. Its translation is CASSLAPPADRNEKLFF.

The J gene is TRBJ1-1, the V gene TRBV19; TRBD1 matches at 8 bases. V lost 6 bases to trimming and J lost 1 base; unmatched junction nucleotides: 7. This CDR3 has 15 residues. Germline loops: CDR1 LNHDA, CDR2 SQIVND (reference sequence). This chain's CDR3 is CASRWDRRTNTEAFF. The CDR3 nucleotides read TGTGCCAGTAGGTGGGACAGGAGGACGAACACTGAAGCTTTCTTT.

This chain joins TRBV2 and TRBJ1-5; D might be TRBD1 (6 bases). The CDR3 length is 16 residues. The germline V gene encodes CDR1 SNHLY and CDR2 FYNNEI. V lost 7 bases and J lost 3, with 19 bases in between. The CDR3 region has the DNA TGTGCCAGCACCCCAGGGGTAGGTAGGTCCAATCAGCCCCAGCATTTT. Its translation is CASTPGVGRSNQPQHF.

The CDR3 reads CAWSSSGVTDTQYF. The CDR3 coding sequence is TGTGCCTGGAGTTCGAGCGGGGTAACAGATACGCAGTATTTT. V gene TRBV30 combines with J gene TRBJ2-3; the match to TRBD2 covers 7 bases. The trim removed 2 bases at V and 3 bases at J, leaving 5 bases unmatched. The CDR3 spans 14 residues. Germline V gene lookup returns CDR1 GTSNPN and CDR2 SVGIG (reference sequence).